This T cell receptor (beta chain) is from a study of technical replicates of blood from a handful of donors. V shed 1 base, J shed 3 bases, and the junction held 8 bases outside the gene matches. The germline V gene encodes CDR1 MGHDK and CDR2 SYGVNS. CDR3 length: 17 residues. Measured with immunoSEQ multiplex PCR; TCRdb has only the in-frame clones, and not every one. The sample holds tens of thousands of clones, 80% to 95% seen once. This clone was detected once. The sequenced sample was T cells isolated from PBMCs. This TCR was recovered from a human donor in good health. The chain uses TRBV25-1 and TRBJ2-1, with 8 bases that match TRBD2. The CDR3 sequence: CASSEFGASGLYNEQFF. DNA of the CDR3: TGTGCCAGCAGTGAATTCGGGGCTAGCGGGCTCTACAATGAGCAGTTCTTC.